The 31 T cell receptor beta chains in this list originate from one sample, sequenced in a study of blood T cell repertoires in COVID-19. Only in-frame clones appear in the TCRdb table, and some are missing; sequencing was by immunoSEQ multiplex PCR. The sample lists about 80,000 clones; about four fifths were seen once. Sample: peripheral blood. Receptors were obtained from a human donor in a cohort sampled during active COVID-19.

The J gene is TRBJ1-1, the V gene TRBV11-2; D gene unclear. This CDR3 spans 13 amino acids. Germline-derived CDR1 and CDR2 are SGHAT and FQNNGV. V was shortened by 3 bases and J by 0 bases, with 5 bases between the two germline ends. This CDR3 is CASSLGLNTEAFF. DNA for the CDR3: TGTGCCAGCAGCTTGGGCCTGAACACTGAAGCTTTCTTT. Complete variable domain (other parts from reference TRBV11-2 and TRBJ1-1): EAGVAQSPRYKIIEKRQSVAFWCNPISGHATLYWYQQILGQGPKLLIQFQNNGVVDDSQLPKDRFSAERLKGVDSTLKIQPAKLEDSAVYLCASSLGLNTEAFFGQGTRLTVV.

This clone was detected a few times. The chain combines TRBV6-1 with TRBJ1-1; TRBD1 is a possible D gene (5 bases). CDR3 size: 16 residues. The germline V gene encodes CDR1 MNHNS and CDR2 SASEGT. The V and J ends lost 8 bases and 1 base respectively, with 20 bases between them. The CDR3, as DNA: TGTGCCAGCGGTGGGCAGGGAAAAGGCGGGAACACTGAAGCTTTCTTT. As protein: CASGGQGKGGNTEAFF.

V and J are TRBV29-1 and TRBJ1-1; TRBD1 might be the D (5 bases). The CDR3 has 13 amino acids. Between the trimmed V and J ends, which lost 5 bases and 7 bases, there was a span of 17 bases. Germline loops: CDR1 SQVTM, CDR2 ANQGSEA. In DNA form, the CDR3 reads TGCAGCGTTCCGTCCACGGGAGGGGTTGAAGCTTTCTTT. Its protein product is CSVPSTGGVEAFF.

This clone was recorded once. The rearrangement links TRBV9 to TRBJ1-3, with 8 bases matching TRBD1. The CDR3 runs 16 residues. Germline lookup yields CDR1 SGDLS and CDR2 YYNGEE. V was pared by 4 bases and J by 2 bases, with 8 bases of the junction left unmatched. This chain's CDR3 is CASSLQGARTGNTIYF. DNA of the CDR3: TGTGCCAGCAGCCTCCAGGGGGCGCGAACTGGAAACACCATATATTTT.

The gene calls are TRBV2 and TRBJ2-5, with 7 bases fitting TRBD1. This CDR3 region has 19 residues. The junction had 21 bases not matched to a gene; V was cut back by 7 bases and J by 1 base. The germline V gene encodes CDR1 SNHLY and CDR2 FYNNEI. This CDR3 is CASTSPGTVWLLGQETQYF. The CDR3 region has the DNA TGTGCCAGCACCTCCCCAGGGACAGTATGGTTGCTTGGCCAAGAGACCCAGTACTTC.

V is TRBV7-3 and J is TRBJ2-1; 9 nucleotides match TRBD2. Per the germline V gene, CDR1 is SGHTA and CDR2 is FQGTGA. The ends lost 1 base at V and 2 bases at J; junction bases unmatched: 3. This CDR3 contains 16 residues. The CDR3 DNA reads TGTGCCAGCAGCTTAAGAGCGGGGGGCCCCTACAATGAGCAGTTCTTC. The encoded protein is CASSLRAGGPYNEQFF.

This rearrangement joins TRBV11-3 to TRBJ2-3; a weak D match, TRBD2 (6 bases). The CDR3 is made up of 13 amino acids. In germline, CDR1 is SGHNT, CDR2 YENEEA. Deletions cut 1 base from V and 4 bases from J, with 6 bases between. CDR3 sequence: CASSLAGADTQYF. CDR3 DNA sequence: TGTGCCAGCAGCTTAGCGGGAGCAGATACGCAGTATTTT.

A few counts support this clone. This chain links TRBV9 with TRBJ2-5, with TRBD2 identical over 9 bases. Germline CDR1 reads SGDLS; CDR2 reads YYNGEE. This CDR3 region has 13 residues. V gave up 2 bases and J gave up 5 bases; unmatched junction bases: 1. CDR3 sequence reads: CASSVGLAETQYF. The CDR3, as DNA: TGTGCCAGCAGCGTCGGACTAGCGGAGACCCAGTACTTC.

The genes are TRBV18 and TRBJ2-7, with 11 nucleotides matching TRBD1. This CDR3 region has 14 residues. Germline V gene data show CDR1 as KGHSH and CDR2 as LQKENI. Trimming took 3 bases from V and 5 from J; bases not matched to a gene: 3. The CDR3 region has the DNA TGTGCCAGCTCACCGGGACAGGGGGGTAACGAGCAGTACTTC. Encoded protein: CASSPGQGGNEQYF.

Points on this clone: This CDR3 is also generated by other DNA sequences in the sample. This rearrangement joins TRBV5-1 to TRBJ2-3, with 12 positions matching TRBD2. V lost 4 bases and J lost 2; bases outside the gene matches: 11. Germline V CDR1 and CDR2: SGHRS, YFSETQ. The CDR3 extends over 18 amino acids. CDR3 nucleotides: TGCGCCAGCAGCCTAGCCCGGACTAGCGGGGAGATCACAGATACGCAGTATTTT. Residues: CASSLARTSGEITDTQYF. The variable domain in full, with the rest retrieved from reference TRBV5-1 and TRBJ2-3, is KAGVTQTPRYLIKTRGQQVTLSCSPISGHRSVSWYQQTPGQGLQFLFEYFSETQRNKGNFPGRFSGRQFSNSRSEMNVSTLELGDSALYLCASSLARTSGEITDTQYFGPGTRLTVL.

The chain couples TRBV30 to TRBJ1-5; 7 bases line up with TRBD1. This CDR3 region has 16 residues. The germline CDR1 and CDR2 sequences are GTSNPN and SVGIG (reference sequence). With 0 bases clipped from V and 6 bases from J, the junction kept 11 bases outside the gene matches. CDR3 loop: CAWSVPATGRSQPQHF. The CDR3 DNA is TGTGCCTGGAGTGTACCAGCGACAGGGAGGAGTCAGCCCCAGCATTTT.

This rearrangement joins TRBV7-9 to TRBJ1-5; unclear D gene. Trimming stripped 3 bases from V and 0 bases from J, with 9 bases between. CDR1 is SEHNR, CDR2 FQNEAQ, per germline (reference sequence). The CDR3 is 15 amino acids. Here the CDR3 reads CASSFGDNSNQPQHF. In DNA form, the CDR3 reads TGTGCCAGCAGCTTCGGGGATAATAGCAATCAGCCCCAGCATTTT.

The rearrangement joins TRBV6-5 to TRBJ2-7, with unresolved D. Trimming removed 6 bases from V and 2 bases from J, with 8 bases in between. The CDR3 is made up of 12 amino acids. Germline V gene lookup returns CDR1 MNHEY and CDR2 SVGAGI. The CDR3, as DNA: TGTGCCAGCAGCCCCGACACCTACGAGCAGTACTTC. It translates to CASSPDTYEQYF.

The table lists this clone with a few counts. V gene TRBV27 combines with J gene TRBJ1-4; D not certain. The CDR3 covers 13 residues. V was trimmed by 4 bases and J by 6 bases, leaving 9 bases between them. Germline values: CDR1 MNHEY, CDR2 SMNVEV (reference sequence). This CDR3 is CASSSLGDEKLFF. As DNA, the CDR3 is TGTGCCAGCAGTTCCCTGGGCGATGAAAAACTGTTTTTT.

This chain joins TRBV6-5 and TRBJ2-2, with D possibly being TRBD1 (5 bases). Germline V gene sequence: CDR1 MNHEY, CDR2 SVGAGI. The CDR3 covers 14 residues. The ends were cut back, 6 bases at V and 1 base at J, with 9 bases in the middle. CDR3 coding DNA: TGTGCCAGCAGACCCACAGGGAACACCGGGGAGCTGTTTTTT. It translates to CASRPTGNTGELFF.

The CDR3 DNA reads as TGTGCCAGCAGCCACGGGGGTGGGCAGCCCCAGCATTTT. Its protein is CASSHGGGQPQHF. V gene TRBV11-1 combines with J gene TRBJ1-5; D perhaps matches TRBD1 (5 bases). The length of the CDR3 is 13 residues. The V end lost 5 bases, the J end lost 7 bases, and 12 bases lay between the germline ends. Germline V lookup: CDR1 SGHAT, CDR2 FQDESV (reference sequence). The full variable domain, its missing parts supplied by reference TRBV11-1 and TRBJ1-5, is EAEVAQSPRYKITEKSQAVAFWCDPISGHATLYWYRQILGQGPELLVQFQDESVVDDSQLPKDRFSAERLKGVDSTLKIQPAELGDSAMYLCASSHGGGQPQHFGDGTRLSIL.

V is TRBV19 and J is TRBJ1-5; TRBD1 is a possible D gene (6 bases). Germline V gene sequence: CDR1 LNHDA, CDR2 SQIVND (reference sequence). There are 14 residues in the CDR3. The V gene lost 7 bases and the J gene lost 1 base, with 11 bases spanning the gap. The CDR3 spells CASTPGQSNQPQHF. The CDR3 nucleotides read TGTGCCAGTACCCCCGGACAGAGCAATCAGCCCCAGCATTTT.

The chain has TRBV6-5 and TRBJ2-6; D gene ambiguous. Germline V gives CDR1 MNHEY, CDR2 SVGAGI. CDR3 length equals 15 residues. Trimming removed 4 bases at V and 0 bases at J, with 7 bases between. The CDR3 is CASSFLSSGANVLTF. CDR3 DNA: TGTGCCAGCAGTTTCCTCAGCTCTGGGGCCAACGTCCTGACTTTC.

J is TRBJ2-5 and V is TRBV24-1, with 9 bases lining up with TRBD1. CDR1 is KGHDR, CDR2 SFDVKD, per germline. The CDR3 extends over 15 amino acids. J lost 4 bases, V lost 2 bases, and 4 bases had no gene match. The CDR3 nucleotides read TGTGCCACCAGTGATTCGGGGACAGGGTCAGAGACCCAGTACTTC. As protein: CATSDSGTGSETQYF.

Details on this clone: Its ends do not fully match the called genes, so a read error is possible. The chain employs TRBV7-9 and TRBJ2-3, with D hard to call. Germline assignment: CDR1 SEHNR and CDR2 FQNEAQ (reference sequence). This CDR3 contains 8 residues. In DNA form, the CDR3 reads TGCACTACAGATACGCAGTATTTT. Its translation: CTTDTQYF.

The CDR3 sequence: CASSLATGGRGYTF. In DNA form, the CDR3 reads TGTGCCAGCAGCTTAGCGACAGGGGGCCGTGGCTACACCTTC. The J gene is TRBJ1-2, the V gene TRBV7-9; TRBD1 matches at 10 bases. This CDR3 comprises 14 residues. The ends lost 0 bases at V and 7 bases at J; junction bases unmatched: 2. Germline V CDR1 and CDR2: SEHNR, FQNEAQ (reference sequence). Variable domain in full (rest from reference TRBV7-9 and TRBJ1-2): DTGVSQNPRHKITKRGQNVTFRCDPISEHNRLYWYRQTLGQGPEFLTYFQNEAQLEKSRLLSDRFSAERPKGSFSTLEIQRTEQGDSAMYLCASSLATGGRGYTFGSGTRLTVV.

V usage is TRBV5-1 and J usage is TRBJ2-7; 12 bases match TRBD2. After removal of 4 bases from V and 4 bases from J, the junction contained 3 bases not matched to a gene. CDR1 is SGHRS, CDR2 YFSETQ, per germline. The CDR3 is 14 residues long. In DNA, the CDR3 is TGCGCCAGCAGCCCGACTAGCGGGAGATACGAGCAGTACTTC. Its translation is CASSPTSGRYEQYF.

V is TRBV4-1 and J is TRBJ2-4; 8 nucleotides align to TRBD1. After removal of 1 base from V and 9 bases from J, the junction contained 2 bases not matched to a gene. The CDR3 loop spans 13 amino acids. Germline V gives CDR1 MGHRA, CDR2 YSYEKL. This chain's CDR3 is CASSQAGGFIQYF. The DNA for the CDR3 is TGCGCCAGCAGCCAAGCAGGGGGCTTCATTCAGTACTTC.

This clone was seen a handful of times. The rearrangement joins TRBV15 to TRBJ2-7; D not certain. CDR3 length: 14 residues. With 0 bases removed from V and 3 bases from J, the gap between germline ends came to 9 bases. The germline gives CDR1 LNHNV, CDR2 YYDKDF (reference sequence). The chain's CDR3 is CATSRESGFYEQYF. Written as DNA, the CDR3 is TGTGCCACCAGCAGAGAGTCAGGATTCTACGAGCAGTACTTC. The whole variable domain, remainder taken from reference TRBV15 and TRBJ2-7, is DAMVIQNPRYQVTQFGKPVTLSCSQTLNHNVMYWYQQKSSQAPKLLFHYYDKDFNNEADTPDNFQSRRPNTSFCFLDIRSPGLGDTAMYLCATSRESGFYEQYFGPGTRLTVT.

V usage is TRBV5-6 and J usage is TRBJ2-7; 8 bases align to TRBD1. Per the germline V gene, CDR1 is SGHDT and CDR2 is YYEEEE. CDR3 length: 13 residues. V gave up 9 bases and J gave up 3 bases; unmatched junction bases: 8. This CDR3 reads CATLPQGGYEQYF. The CDR3 coding sequence is TGTGCCACCCTGCCACAGGGGGGCTACGAGCAGTACTTC.

This chain connects TRBV5-4 to TRBJ2-7, with TRBD1 matching 9 bases. The V gene's germline CDR1 is SGHNT and CDR2 YYREEE (reference sequence). The CDR3 covers 15 residues. J was trimmed by 1 base and V by 3 bases; bases with no gene match: 5. CDR3 loop: CASSSQGQGSYEQYF. CDR3 DNA: TGTGCCAGCAGCTCACAGGGACAGGGTTCCTACGAGCAGTACTTC. Together with reference TRBV5-4 and TRBJ2-7, the CDR3 gives the full variable domain: ETGVTQSPTHLIKTRGQQVTLRCSSQSGHNTVSWYQQALGQGPQFIFQYYREEENGRGNFPPRFSGLQFPNYSSELNVNALELDDSALYLCASSSQGQGSYEQYFGPGTRLTVT.

This clone was detected a few times. The chain employs TRBV7-3 and TRBJ2-1, with TRBD1 as a possible D gene (5 bases). V dropped 2 bases and J dropped 1 base, with 6 bases sitting between them. The CDR3 sequence is 14 residues long. The germline V gene has CDR1 SGHTA and CDR2 FQGTGA. CDR3 sequence (DNA): TGTGCCAGCAGCTTACAGGGATCCTACAATGAGCAGTTCTTC. It translates to CASSLQGSYNEQFF.

The rearrangement uses TRBV9 and TRBJ2-1, with D perhaps TRBD2 (5 bases). The CDR3 has 16 residues. Trimming took off 3 bases at V and 3 bases at J, with 16 bases between the two ends. Germline assignment: CDR1 SGDLS and CDR2 YYNGEE. The CDR3 DNA follows: TGTGCCAGCAGCGCCCCCCCGAGCGGAAGCTACAATGAGCAGTTCTTC. Translation: CASSAPPSGSYNEQFF.

A single count supports this clone. The V and J genes are TRBV3-1 (or the pseudogene TRBV3-2) and TRBJ1-2; 8 positions match TRBD1. Germline V gene sequence: CDR1 LGHDT, CDR2 YNNKEL (reference sequence). Trimming at V came to 6 bases and at J to 4 bases, leaving 4 bases not matched to a gene. CDR3 length equals 13 residues. CDR3 coding DNA: TGTGCCAGCAGTCTGACAGGGGCCTATGGCTACACCTTC. Protein sequence: CASSLTGAYGYTF.

The chain recombines TRBV29-1 with TRBJ1-1; D uncertain. The germline CDR1 and CDR2 sequences are SQVTM and ANQGSEA. Trimming took off 6 bases at V and 1 base at J, with 12 bases between the two ends. The CDR3 covers 13 residues. The CDR3 bases are TGCAGCGTGAAAGCGGACGGGAACACTGAAGCTTTCTTT. This gives the protein CSVKADGNTEAFF.

V gene TRBV6-5 combines with J gene TRBJ2-1; 11 bases match TRBD1. The length of the CDR3 is 13 residues. The V gene's germline CDR1 is MNHEY and CDR2 SVGAGI. J lost 9 bases, V lost 7 bases, and 5 bases had no gene match. CDR3 sequence: CASTRTGGAEQFF. DNA for the CDR3: TGTGCCAGCACCAGGACAGGGGGCGCTGAGCAGTTCTTC.